This TCR beta chain stems from a study of beta chain features in type 1 diabetes. Cells sorted by CD45RO/CCR7/CD25/CD127/CD95/CD27 comprised CD4+ naive, central memory, regulatory and stem cell-like memory cells. Note on this clone: The antigen is not known.

Notes on the study in general: Among patients with Type 1 diabetes, TCRB CDR3s were moderately but significantly shorter in every one of the four CD4+ subsets. More deletions and fewer insertions at VDJ junctions were found in patients with type 1 diabetes.

V gave up 2 bases and J gave up 9 bases; unmatched junction bases: 5. Per germline, CDR1 GTSNPN and CDR2 SVGIG (reference sequence). This CDR3 contains 12 residues. All of the isolated RNA was reverse transcribed, so expressed TCRB transcripts were sequenced. The study sequenced naive, central memory and regulatory T cell samples to an average of about 3.6 million reads. Only in-frame clones appear in the TCRdb table, and some are missing; sequencing was by immunoSEQ multiplex PCR. The sample carries more than 150,000 clones, approximately 12% recorded once. The genes are TRBV30 and TRBJ2-7, with TRBD1 matching 9 bases. The sequenced material came from central memory CD4+ T cells from blood. The sequence derives from a man younger than 35 in good health. The CDR3 protein is CAWSLGQGSQYF. The CDR3 region has the DNA TGTGCCTGGAGTCTAGGACAGGGGTCGCAGTACTTC.